These 3 T cell receptor beta chains were all obtained from the same sample, sequenced in a study of T cell clonotyping in hematopoietic cell transplantation. Sequencing was performed with immunoSEQ multiplex PCR; in TCRdb, only in-frame clones are kept and a portion is missing. The sample lists approximately 11,000 clones; 85% to 95% were seen once. Sequencing input: peripheral blood mononuclear cells. These receptors all come from a woman between 45 and 65 years old in good health. Some clones in this sample may be carry-over from other donors' samples.

The genes are TRBV7-9 and TRBJ2-7; tentatively, D is TRBD1 (5 bases). The CDR3 length is 13 residues. With 1 base removed from V and 3 bases from J, the gap between germline ends came to 7 bases. CDR1 and CDR2 (germline): SEHNR, FQNEAQ (reference sequence). CDR3 region: CASSLGQLYEQYF. The DNA for the CDR3 is TGTGCCAGCAGCTTAGGACAGCTCTACGAGCAGTACTTC.

A few counts support this clone. This chain uses TRBV5-1 with TRBJ2-7; 7 nucleotides line up with TRBD2. CDR3 length: 14 residues. Trimming at V came to 3 bases and at J to 0 bases, leaving 3 bases not matched to a gene. Germline values: CDR1 SGHRS, CDR2 YFSETQ. The CDR3: CASSWGGFSYEQYF. In DNA, the CDR3 is TGCGCCAGCAGCTGGGGAGGGTTCTCCTACGAGCAGTACTTC.

V usage is TRBV10-3 and J usage is TRBJ2-3, with D possibly called TRBD1 or TRBD2 (6 bases each). CDR3 length: 15 residues. The V end lost 5 bases, the J end lost 2 bases, and 14 bases lay between the germline ends. Germline V gene sequence: CDR1 ENHRY, CDR2 SYGVKD. The CDR3 sequence: CAISPSGGLTDTQYF. For the CDR3, the DNA is TGTGCCATCAGTCCATCTGGGGGGCTCACAGATACGCAGTATTTT.